A selection of T cell receptor beta chains follows, all from one sample in a study of cytomegalovirus exposure and HLA in healthy donors. Sequencing used immunoSEQ multiplex PCR; TCRdb keeps in-frame clones, though not all of them. The sample holds roughly 300,000 clones, 80% to 90% seen once. The sequenced sample was PBMCs. These receptor sequences come from a woman younger than 35 in good health and CMV-seronegative. CDR3s include the opening cysteine and the closing phenylalanine or tryptophan. The order of the fields is clone size, D gene, V gene, CDR3 protein. D genes are given only for firm matches. Not all rows give a size; the values are once, few, many and, for expanded clones, a class.

. . TRBV30 CAWSDHRDEQFF
. . TRBV9 CASSAGSGAIQPQHF
. TRBD2 TRBV15 CATAAGGETQYF
. . TRBV29-1 CSVEVRGSYNEQFF
. . TRBV11-3 CASSLEVAQETQYF
. . TRBV7-9 CASSLASLAVAQYF
. TRBD2 TRBV13 CASHSGGRAYEQYF
. TRBD1 TRBV7-6 CASSSLPGQAYEQYF
. . TRBV19 CASSPQQGEPRIYGYTF
many TRBD1 TRBV15 CATSRPQGANTEAFF
. TRBD2 TRBV7-9 CASSLDSGVYNEQFF
few . TRBV10-3 CASREMGDTEAFF
. TRBD1 TRBV7-2 CASSLGTELLVASYEQYF
. TRBD2 TRBV7-7 CASSPRTSGGTGELFF
once TRBD2 TRBV5-1 CASSLGLAGTDTQYF
few TRBD2 TRBV5-5 CASNLLAREQYF
. . TRBV7-6 CASSLGREVSEAFF
. . TRBV19 CASTEYPYGYTF
. TRBD1 TRBV6-1 CASSANRGSHNEQFF
. . TRBV4-1 CASSQVSTPYEQYF
few . TRBV12-5 CASGREAGNEQFF
. TRBD2 TRBV11-2 CASSLWTSGRSGWTDTQYF
. TRBD1 TRBV5-1 CASSLGQGVVETQYF
. . TRBV29-1 CSVVQVLNYEQYF
few TRBD2 TRBV18 CASSPRLAGGYEQFF
. TRBD2 TRBV5-1 CASRSIAGAYEQYF
. TRBD1 TRBV27 CASSSGQADYEQYF
. TRBD2 TRBV29-1 CSVERTSGRAGAKNIQYF
. TRBD2 TRBV6-5 CASSYGIAGSREQYF
once . TRBV5-1 CASRLSGDNQPQHF
. TRBD1 TRBV6-1 CASSFGTGKETQYF
. . TRBV5-1 CASSFDSLDEKLFF
few TRBD1 TRBV6-5 CASSYRGQGIYGYTF
. TRBD2 TRBV9 CASSVGISSGSHEQYF
. . TRBV6-6 CASTPPGTDTQYF
. TRBD2 TRBV18 CASSPPGLAGSEQYF
. TRBD2 TRBV11-1 CASSFSGSRREQYF
. TRBD2 TRBV10-2 CASSDWAGAIYEQYF
. . TRBV27 CASSLSVGTGGYEQYF
. . TRBV6-5 CASSPRTRNTDTQYF
. . TRBV5-1 CASTTSRRGTYNEQFF
. TRBD2 TRBV5-1 CASSLEGGPGEQFF
few . TRBV5-1 CASSGGQGYEQYF
. TRBD1 TRBV25-1 CASSGMGQVTDTQYF
. TRBD1 TRBV4-2 CASSQVGQGAGANVLTF
. TRBD1 TRBV27 CASSPYLLPGQGSYEQYF
. TRBD1 TRBV29-1 CSVEPGDRVDEQYF
few . TRBV30 CAWSPSYTDTQYF
. . TRBV27 CASSLHVSGTDTQYF
. TRBD1 TRBV13 CASSLFGTGADPKWETQYF
. TRBD1 TRBV28 CASSFVEGAGTEAFF
. . TRBV4-3 CASSPEMRPDYEQYF
few TRBD1 TRBV2 CASTGQGNTEAFF
once TRBD2 TRBV4-2 CASSQAGTSFMQYF
few . TRBV5-4 CASSFWGQNEQYF
. . TRBV6-1 CASSPTSSGDTQYF
. . TRBV16 CASSQSAGDYGYTF